These 30 T cell receptor beta chains came from one sample sequenced in a study of OX40 agonist ivuxolimab in advanced cancers. Library preparation used the immunoSEQ multiplex PCR assay. Here the immuneACCESS table is served through TCRdb, limited to in-frame sequences with V and J called. Missing clones are a known gap in these copies; in checked studies unresolved V genes cover under half, and the rest lacks a known reason. The sample records 65,000 to 80,000 clones, around 91% of which are singletons. The ten largest account for over 0.35% of the sample. The sample here was CD4+ or CD8+ T cells sorted from blood, taken in a trial of the OX40 agonist ivuxolimab. The receptors derive from an adult with an advanced solid tumor such as melanoma, head and neck, liver or kidney cancer.

The chain carries TRBV14 and TRBJ1-2; D is unclear. CDR1 and CDR2 (germline): SGHDN, FVKESK. The CDR3 totals 13 residues. V dropped 4 bases and J dropped 3 bases, with 9 bases sitting between them. The CDR3 loop reads CASSPQEDYGYTF. The CDR3 DNA sequence: TGTGCCAGCAGCCCCCAGGAGGACTATGGCTACACCTTC.

CDR3 sequence (DNA): TGTGCCAGCGGCCACTCGTCCCGAAGGGAGCAGTTCTTC. Translated, it gives CASGHSSRREQFF. The chain carries TRBV27 and TRBJ2-1; no reliable D call. V shed 8 bases and J shed 10 bases, with 18 bases lying between them. CDR3 length equals 13 residues. Germline V gives CDR1 MNHEY, CDR2 SMNVEV (reference sequence).

V and J are TRBV12-1 and TRBJ2-1; the table gives TRBD2 as D, unverified against the DNA. TRBV12-1 is a listed pseudogene. This CDR3 is built from 18 residues. CDR3 amino acids: CASSSPGLAGGPHNEQFF. In DNA form, the CDR3 reads TGTGCCAGCAGCTCACCGGGACTAGCGGGAGGGCCCCACAATGAGCAGTTCTTC.

The chain combines TRBV13 with TRBJ2-3; maybe TRBD2 (6 bases). Trimming cost V 6 bases and J 2 bases, with 18 bases left between them. Germline CDR1 reads PRHDT; CDR2 reads FYEKMQ (reference sequence). The CDR3 length is 16 residues. The CDR3 here is CASRPVGGILTDTQYF. Here the CDR3 DNA reads TGTGCCAGCAGGCCGGTAGGCGGGATACTCACAGATACGCAGTATTTT.

This chain joins TRBV5-1 and TRBJ2-3, with 8 bases lining up with TRBD1. From germline, CDR1 is SGHRS and CDR2 YFSETQ. V lost 2 bases and J lost 6; bases outside the gene matches: 5. There are 14 residues in the CDR3. CDR3 region: CASSLPDRADTQYF. CDR3 bases: TGCGCCAGCAGCTTACCGGACAGGGCGGATACGCAGTATTTT. The variable domain in full, completed from reference TRBV5-1 and TRBJ2-3, reads KAGVTQTPRYLIKTRGQQVTLSCSPISGHRSVSWYQQTPGQGLQFLFEYFSETQRNKGNFPGRFSGRQFSNSRSEMNVSTLELGDSALYLCASSLPDRADTQYFGPGTRLTVL.

The chain is built from TRBV28 and TRBJ2-1; D may be TRBD2 (5 bases). This CDR3 contains 15 residues. From germline, CDR1 is MDHEN and CDR2 SYDVKM. V shed 4 bases and J shed 4 bases, with 14 bases lying between them. The CDR3 protein is CASSSSPDFYNEQFF. Written as DNA, the CDR3 is TGTGCCAGCAGTTCCTCCCCGGACTTTTACAATGAGCAGTTCTTC. Together with reference TRBV28 and TRBJ2-1, the CDR3 gives the full variable domain: DVKVTQSSRYLVKRTGEKVFLECVQDMDHENMFWYRQDPGLGLRLIYFSYDVKMKEKGDIPEGYSVSREKKERFSLILESASTNQTSMYLCASSSSPDFYNEQFFGPGTRLTVL.

This clone showed up just once. The V call is TRBV7-2, the J call TRBJ2-7; 7 nucleotides match TRBD1. The germline V gene has CDR1 SGHTA and CDR2 FQGNSA. The CDR3 totals 14 residues. Losses at the gene ends were 5 bases for V and 2 bases for J; bases not matched to a gene: 6. CDR3 sequence reads: CASSRQGNPYEQYF. For the CDR3, the DNA is TGTGCCAGCAGCAGACAGGGTAACCCCTACGAGCAGTACTTC.

This chain connects TRBV18 to TRBJ2-7, with D uncertain. The CDR3 length is 12 residues. Trimming shortened V by 3 bases and J by 6 bases, and 9 bases separated the two germline ends. Germline CDR1 is KGHSH and CDR2 is LQKENI. CDR3 nucleotide sequence: TGTGCCAGCTCACCTGCATCCGCCGAGCAGTACTTC. This gives the protein CASSPASAEQYF.

The V and J genes are TRBV7-6 and TRBJ2-2; possibly TRBD2 for D (5 bases). The CDR3 consists of 15 residues. Germline CDR1 and CDR2: SGHVS and FNYEAQ. V lost 5 bases and J lost 2, with 12 bases in between. The CDR3 bases are TGTGCCAGCAGCCAAGCCACTAGTAACACCGGGGAGCTGTTTTTT. It is translated as CASSQATSNTGELFF.

This chain connects TRBV5-1 to TRBJ2-5, with D tentatively TRBD1 or TRBD2 (5 bases each). Germline V gene lookup returns CDR1 SGHRS and CDR2 YFSETQ. The CDR3 length is 17 residues. Deletions cut 0 bases from V and 2 bases from J, with 17 bases between. The CDR3 DNA reads as TGCGCCAGCAGCTTGGAGCCTAGTGGGGGAATACAAGAGACCCAGTACTTC. Its translation: CASSLEPSGGIQETQYF.

This clone has only one observation. This chain links TRBV6-4 with TRBJ2-1; TRBD2 aligns across 7 bases. CDR1 MRHNA and CDR2 SNTAGT come from the germline V gene. Losses at the gene ends were 2 bases for V and 8 bases for J; bases not matched to a gene: 3. The CDR3 totals 13 residues. The CDR3 coding sequence is TGTGCCAGCAGTGACCAAGGGAGGGATGAGCAGTTCTTC. Its protein product is CASSDQGRDEQFF.

The rearrangement uses TRBV27 and TRBJ2-7; D gene uncertain. The CDR3 runs to 16 residues. Germline V gene lookup returns CDR1 MNHEY and CDR2 SMNVEV (reference sequence). V lost 3 bases and J 5 bases, leaving 20 bases between the germline ends. The CDR3 coding sequence is TGTGCCAGCAGTTTGTCCGTCCCCGCTCGGAGCGACGAGCAGTACTTC. This gives the protein CASSLSVPARSDEQYF.

The rearrangement uses TRBV27 and TRBJ2-6; 8 positions match TRBD2. The CDR3 covers 17 residues. J gave up 0 bases and V 5 bases, and 6 bases lay outside the gene matches. Germline V gene sequence: CDR1 MNHEY, CDR2 SMNVEV (reference sequence). CDR3 bases: TGTGCCAGCAGTATCGGACTAGCCCCCTCTGGGGCCAACGTCCTGACTTTC. It is translated as CASSIGLAPSGANVLTF.

V is TRBV5-4 and J is TRBJ2-1, with 9 bases that match TRBD1. CDR1 SGHNT and CDR2 YYREEE come from the germline V gene (reference sequence). This CDR3 is 13 amino acids long. The trim removed 4 bases at V and 7 bases at J, leaving 3 bases unmatched. Here the CDR3 reads CASSHGQGNEQFF. The CDR3 DNA follows: TGTGCCAGCAGCCACGGACAGGGGAATGAGCAGTTCTTC.

This clone was observed a handful of times. This chain links TRBV30 with TRBJ1-1; D possibly corresponds to TRBD1 (6 bases). The V end was cut by 4 bases, the J end by 4 bases, with 16 bases between. Germline CDR1 and CDR2: GTSNPN and SVGIG (reference sequence). This CDR3 spans 14 amino acids. The CDR3 DNA reads as TGTGCCTGGACCACTCCGGCGGGGGCCACTGAAGCTTTCTTT. It yields the protein CAWTTPAGATEAFF.

The gene calls are TRBV2 and TRBJ2-7, with 8 bases fitting TRBD1. Germline V gives CDR1 SNHLY, CDR2 FYNNEI. J was trimmed by 5 bases and V by 2 bases; bases with no gene match: 5. This CDR3 has 14 residues. The chain's CDR3 is CASSEQGAGNEQYF. As DNA, the CDR3 is TGTGCCAGCAGTGAACAGGGGGCAGGGAACGAGCAGTACTTC.

The chain combines TRBV4-1 with TRBJ2-1, with 13 positions matching TRBD2. In germline, CDR1 is MGHRA, CDR2 YSYEKL. The CDR3 covers 17 residues. V gave up 0 bases and J gave up 12 bases; unmatched junction bases: 11. In DNA, the CDR3 is TGCGCCAGCAGCCAAGAAGCACTAGCGGGAGGGCCTTCAAGGCAGTTCTTC. Translation gives CASSQEALAGGPSRQFF.

With regard to this clone: No DNA is shown, since the ends of the CDR3 on it are uncertain; the CDR3 is the one TCRdb lists. The rearrangement uses TRBV15 and TRBJ2-1; TRBD2, the table's D call, was not compared with the DNA. The length of the CDR3 is 14 amino acids, counting both ends. CDR1 is LNHNV, CDR2 YYDKDF, per germline (reference sequence). The CDR3 here is CATSSTSAYNEQFF.

This rearrangement joins TRBV2 to TRBJ1-4; unclear D gene. The CDR3 extends over 12 amino acids. Germline V gene data show CDR1 as SNHLY and CDR2 as FYNNEI. V was trimmed by 4 bases and J by 7 bases, leaving 7 bases between them. The CDR3 protein is CASSGVSEKLFF. The CDR3, as DNA: TGTGCCAGCAGTGGAGTTTCTGAAAAACTGTTTTTT.

The chain combines TRBV7-9 with TRBJ2-7; weak D call: TRBD1 (6 bases). Trimming left V 3 bases short and J 11 bases short, with 14 bases between. The germline V gene encodes CDR1 SEHNR and CDR2 FQNEAQ (reference sequence). The CDR3 spans 12 residues. In DNA form, the CDR3 reads TGTGCCAGCAGCTTCGGAACAGGGTTCGAGTACTTC. The encoded protein is CASSFGTGFEYF.

The chain joins TRBV19 to TRBJ2-7; TRBD1 aligns across 7 bases. Germline V CDR1 and CDR2: LNHDA, SQIVND (reference sequence). V lost 6 bases to trimming and J lost 3 bases; unmatched junction nucleotides: 5. The CDR3 spans 13 residues. The DNA for the CDR3 is TGTGCCAGTAGCACGGGACAGCGCTACGAGCAGTACTTC. Translation: CASSTGQRYEQYF.

The chain couples TRBV4-3 to TRBJ2-4; unclear D gene. The germline V gene encodes CDR1 LGHNA and CDR2 YSLEER. This CDR3 spans 18 amino acids. Trimming pared 0 bases from V and 2 bases from J, leaving 17 bases between. The CDR3, as DNA: TGCGCCAGCAGCCAAGACACGGGCCACCCGTCGCCCAAAAACATTCAGTACTTC. Translated, it gives CASSQDTGHPSPKNIQYF.

The DNA for the CDR3 is TGTGCCAGCAGCTCCCCGACTAGCGGGAGGATCGCCTACGAGCAGTACTTC. It is translated as CASSSPTSGRIAYEQYF. The rearrangement joins TRBV7-8 to TRBJ2-7, with 13 bases fitting TRBD2. The CDR3 contains 17 residues. CDR1 is SGHVS, CDR2 FQNEAQ, per germline. The V and J ends lost 4 bases and 2 bases, in that order; junction bases with no gene match: 8.

The V and J genes are TRBV6-4 and TRBJ2-6, with D unclear. This CDR3 contains 14 residues. V was shortened by 3 bases and J by 1 base, with 4 bases between the two germline ends. The germline gives CDR1 MRHNA, CDR2 SNTAGT. CDR3: CASSEISGANVLTF. The CDR3 coding sequence is TGTGCCAGCAGTGAAATTTCTGGGGCCAACGTCCTGACTTTC.

The chain links TRBV19 to TRBJ2-1, with 7 bases aligning to TRBD2. The trim removed 4 bases at V and 2 bases at J, leaving 5 bases unmatched. The CDR3 is made up of 15 amino acids. Per the germline V gene, CDR1 is LNHDA and CDR2 is SQIVND (reference sequence). In nucleotides, the CDR3 is TGTGCCAGTAGTACGGGACTACCCACCTACAATGAGCAGTTCTTC. It yields the protein CASSTGLPTYNEQFF.

J is TRBJ2-2 and V is TRBV14; the D gene is possibly TRBD1 (5 bases). Trimming shortened V by 3 bases and J by 7 bases, and 12 bases separated the two germline ends. Per germline, CDR1 SGHDN and CDR2 FVKESK. The CDR3 has 14 residues. The CDR3 reads CASSQPQGVGELFF. CDR3 nucleotide sequence: TGTGCCAGCAGCCAGCCCCAGGGCGTCGGGGAGCTGTTTTTT.

The chain recombines TRBV6-1 with TRBJ2-5; TRBD1 agrees at 9 bases. The CDR3 length is 15 residues. Germline V lookup: CDR1 MNHNS, CDR2 SASEGT. The V segment lost 2 bases and the J segment 5 bases; nucleotides outside the gene matches: 6. The CDR3 DNA reads TGTGCCAGCAGTGAAATGGGACAGGGCCATGAGACCCAGTACTTC. This encodes CASSEMGQGHETQYF.

This clone has just a few counts. The chain combines TRBV7-2 with TRBJ2-1; TRBD2 agrees at 9 bases. V shed 1 base and J 7 bases; nucleotides not matched to a gene: 8. This CDR3 comprises 16 residues. Germline V CDR1 and CDR2: SGHTA, FQGNSA. For the CDR3, the DNA is TGTGCCAGCAGCTTAGTCCTAGCGGGACCTAAGAATGAGCAGTTCTTC. Translation: CASSLVLAGPKNEQFF.

The rearrangement links TRBV28 to TRBJ2-5; TRBD2 aligns across 7 bases. TRBJ2-7 explains the end of the DNA better; the J call may be wrong. The germline gives CDR1 MDHEN, CDR2 SYDVKM. The CDR3 length is 14 residues. Here the CDR3 DNA reads TGTGCCAGCAGTTTCAACTCCGGGACTAACGAGCAGTACTTC. Its protein product is CASSFNSGTNEQYF.

This chain uses TRBV14 with TRBJ2-3; 8 bases line up with TRBD2. The CDR3 consists of 15 residues. V lost 4 bases to trimming and J lost 1 base; unmatched junction nucleotides: 4. CDR1 is SGHDN, CDR2 FVKESK, per germline. This chain's CDR3 is CASSLLTSGTDTQYF. In DNA form, the CDR3 reads TGTGCCAGCAGCCTCCTGACTAGCGGCACAGATACGCAGTATTTT.